There are a few counts of the clone carrying this TCR beta chain. Its antigen is unknown. This sample is part of a study of response to subunit inactivated influenza vaccine. TCRdb analysed the RT-PCR reads with MiXCR anew, one entry per CDR3 protein. The table shows 650,000 to 800,000 distinct CDR3 sequences, with over 11% occurring only once. Germline values: CDR1 MNHEY, CDR2 SVGEGT. There are 12 residues in the CDR3. V lost 2 bases to trimming and J lost 10 bases, with 9 bases between them. Study results and caveats: Researchers suggested that each seasonal influenza vaccination recruits few new T cells.

This sequence was found in a man aged 50 or older who received an inactivated influenza vaccine. This chain uses TRBV6-2 or TRBV6-3 with TRBJ2-1; D tentatively reads TRBD1 or TRBD2 (5 bases each). Sequencing was performed on PBMCs from blood, taken around two weeks before vaccination. The CDR3 DNA reads as TGTGCCAGCAGTTACGACTACAGGGAGCAGTTCTTC. It is translated as CASSYDYREQFF.